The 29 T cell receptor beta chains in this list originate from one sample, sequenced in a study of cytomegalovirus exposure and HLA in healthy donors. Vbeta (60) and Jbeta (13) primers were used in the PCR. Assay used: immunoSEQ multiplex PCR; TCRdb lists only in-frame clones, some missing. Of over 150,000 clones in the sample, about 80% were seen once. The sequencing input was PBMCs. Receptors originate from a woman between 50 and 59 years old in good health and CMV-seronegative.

The CDR3 coding sequence is TGTGCCATCAGGAAGACTAGCGGGACCCCTAGGGAGCAGTTCTTC. Translation: CAIRKTSGTPREQFF. The chain has TRBV10-3 and TRBJ2-1; 11 bases agree with TRBD2. CDR1 and CDR2 (germline): ENHRY, SYGVKD. This CDR3 comprises 15 residues. J gave up 10 bases and V 6 bases, and 11 bases lay outside the gene matches.

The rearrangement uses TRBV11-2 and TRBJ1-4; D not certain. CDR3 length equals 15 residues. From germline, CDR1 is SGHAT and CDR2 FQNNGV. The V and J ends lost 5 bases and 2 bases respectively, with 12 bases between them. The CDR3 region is CASSPRSSTNEKLFF. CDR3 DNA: TGTGCCAGCAGCCCCCGTTCGAGTACTAATGAAAAACTGTTTTTT.

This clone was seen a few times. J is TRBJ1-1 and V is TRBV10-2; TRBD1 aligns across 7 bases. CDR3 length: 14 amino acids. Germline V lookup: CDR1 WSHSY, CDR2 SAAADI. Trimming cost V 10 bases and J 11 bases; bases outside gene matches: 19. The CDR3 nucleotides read TGCGCCACCATCCCCTTTAGGGGGCACTCGTATGCTTTCTTT. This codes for CATIPFRGHSYAFF.

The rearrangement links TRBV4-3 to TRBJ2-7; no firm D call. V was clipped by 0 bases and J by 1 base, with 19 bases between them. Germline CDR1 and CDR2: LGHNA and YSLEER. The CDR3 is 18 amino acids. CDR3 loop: CASSQDLRSQPGSYEQYF. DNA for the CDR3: TGCGCCAGCAGCCAAGATCTTAGGAGCCAACCCGGGTCCTACGAGCAGTACTTC.

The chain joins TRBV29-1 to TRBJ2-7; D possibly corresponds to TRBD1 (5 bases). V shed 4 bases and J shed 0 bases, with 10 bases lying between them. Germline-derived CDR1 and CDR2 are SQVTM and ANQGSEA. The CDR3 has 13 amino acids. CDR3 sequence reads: CSVGYRSSYEQYF. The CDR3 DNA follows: TGCAGCGTTGGTTACAGGAGCTCCTACGAGCAGTACTTC.

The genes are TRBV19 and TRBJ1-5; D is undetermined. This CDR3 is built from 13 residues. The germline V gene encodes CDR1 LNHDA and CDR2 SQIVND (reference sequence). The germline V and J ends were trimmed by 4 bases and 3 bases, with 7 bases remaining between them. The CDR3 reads CASSNHINQPQHF. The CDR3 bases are TGTGCCAGTAGTAACCACATCAATCAGCCCCAGCATTTT.

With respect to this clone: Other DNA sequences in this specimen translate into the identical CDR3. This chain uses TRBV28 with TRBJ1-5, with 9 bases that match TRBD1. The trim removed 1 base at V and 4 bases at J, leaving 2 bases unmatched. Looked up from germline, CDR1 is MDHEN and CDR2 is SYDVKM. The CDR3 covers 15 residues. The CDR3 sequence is CASSLSDRGNQPQHF. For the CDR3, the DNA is TGTGCCAGCAGTTTATCGGACAGGGGTAATCAGCCCCAGCATTTT.

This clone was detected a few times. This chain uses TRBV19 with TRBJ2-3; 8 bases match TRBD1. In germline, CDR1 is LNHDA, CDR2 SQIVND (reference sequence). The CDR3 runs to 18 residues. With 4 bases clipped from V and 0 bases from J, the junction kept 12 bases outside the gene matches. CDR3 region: CASSKWTGSIGSTDTQYF. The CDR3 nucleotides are TGTGCCAGTAGTAAATGGACAGGGTCGATTGGAAGCACAGATACGCAGTATTTT.

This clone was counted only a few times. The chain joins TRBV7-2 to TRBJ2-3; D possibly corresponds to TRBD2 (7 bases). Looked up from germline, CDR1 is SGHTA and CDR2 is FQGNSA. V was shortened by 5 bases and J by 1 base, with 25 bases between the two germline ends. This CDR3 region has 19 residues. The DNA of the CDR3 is TGTGCCAGCAGCGACCCCAGCTGGGGGGGCCCTCGGGGCACAGATACGCAGTATTTT. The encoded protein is CASSDPSWGGPRGTDTQYF.

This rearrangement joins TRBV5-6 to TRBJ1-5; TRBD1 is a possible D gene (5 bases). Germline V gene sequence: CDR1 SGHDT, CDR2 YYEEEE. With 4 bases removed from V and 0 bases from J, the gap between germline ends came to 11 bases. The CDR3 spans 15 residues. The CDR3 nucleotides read TGTGCCAGCAGCCGGAGGGGTTATAGCAATCAGCCCCAGCATTTT. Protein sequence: CASSRRGYSNQPQHF.

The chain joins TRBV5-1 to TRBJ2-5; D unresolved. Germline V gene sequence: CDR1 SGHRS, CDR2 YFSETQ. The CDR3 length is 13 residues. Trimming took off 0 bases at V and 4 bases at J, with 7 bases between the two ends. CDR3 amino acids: CASSLGHRETQYF. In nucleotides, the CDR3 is TGCGCCAGCAGCTTGGGGCACCGAGAGACCCAGTACTTC.

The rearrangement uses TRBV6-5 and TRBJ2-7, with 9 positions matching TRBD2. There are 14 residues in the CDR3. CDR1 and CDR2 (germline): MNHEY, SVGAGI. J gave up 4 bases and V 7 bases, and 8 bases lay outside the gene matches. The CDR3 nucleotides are TGTGCCAGCACCTCGGTTCTAGCGGGATACGAGCAGTACTTC. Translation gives CASTSVLAGYEQYF.

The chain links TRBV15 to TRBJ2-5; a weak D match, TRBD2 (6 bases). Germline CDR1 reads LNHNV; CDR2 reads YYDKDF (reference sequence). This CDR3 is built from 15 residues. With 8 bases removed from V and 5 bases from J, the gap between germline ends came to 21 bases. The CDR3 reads CATSIGAGQGETQYF. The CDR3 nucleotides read TGTGCCACCTCCATTGGAGCGGGTCAAGGGGAGACCCAGTACTTC. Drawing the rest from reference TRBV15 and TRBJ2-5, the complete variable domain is DAMVIQNPRYQVTQFGKPVTLSCSQTLNHNVMYWYQQKSSQAPKLLFHYYDKDFNNEADTPDNFQSRRPNTSFCFLDIRSPGLGDTAMYLCATSIGAGQGETQYFGPGTRLLVL.

CDR3 in amino acids: CASSGQRGSYNEQFF. CDR3 sequence (DNA): TGTGCCAGCAGTGGACAGCGGGGCTCCTACAATGAGCAGTTCTTC. V usage is TRBV6-4 and J usage is TRBJ2-1, with 7 bases matching TRBD2. Germline V lookup: CDR1 MRHNA, CDR2 SNTAGT. CDR3 length equals 15 residues. V shed 4 bases and J 0 bases; nucleotides not matched to a gene: 3.

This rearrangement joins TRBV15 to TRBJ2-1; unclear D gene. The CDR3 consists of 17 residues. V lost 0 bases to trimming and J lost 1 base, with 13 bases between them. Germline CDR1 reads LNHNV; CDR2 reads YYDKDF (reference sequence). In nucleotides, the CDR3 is TGTGCCACCAGCAGAGATGGCGGCGCGGCTTCCTACAATGAGCAGTTCTTC. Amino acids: CATSRDGGAASYNEQFF.

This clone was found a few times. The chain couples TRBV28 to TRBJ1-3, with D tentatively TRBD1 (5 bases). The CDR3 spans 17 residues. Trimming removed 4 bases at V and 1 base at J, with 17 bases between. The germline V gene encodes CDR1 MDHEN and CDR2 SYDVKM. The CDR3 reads CASSSQGRAASGNTIYF. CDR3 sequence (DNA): TGTGCCAGCAGTTCCCAGGGAAGGGCAGCTTCTGGAAACACCATATATTTT.

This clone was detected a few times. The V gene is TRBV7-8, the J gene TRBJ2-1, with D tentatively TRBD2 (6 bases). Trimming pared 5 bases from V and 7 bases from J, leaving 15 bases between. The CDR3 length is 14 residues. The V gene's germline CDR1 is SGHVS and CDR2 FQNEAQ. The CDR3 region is CASSPGLALNEQFF. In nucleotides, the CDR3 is TGTGCCAGCAGCCCGGGGCTAGCGTTAAATGAGCAGTTCTTC. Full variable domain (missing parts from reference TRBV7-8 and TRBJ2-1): GAGVSQSPRYKVAKRGQDVALRCDPISGHVSLFWYQQALGQGPEFLTYFQNEAQLDKSGLPSDRFFAERPEGSVSTLKIQRTQQEDSAVYLCASSPGLALNEQFFGPGTRLTVL.

The CDR3 loop reads CASREQGTSYEQYF. The CDR3 bases are TGTGCCAGCAGAGAACAGGGTACCTCCTACGAGCAGTACTTC. The rearrangement uses TRBV2 and TRBJ2-7; a weak D match, TRBD1 (6 bases). Germline CDR1 SNHLY, CDR2 FYNNEI. The ends were cut back, 6 bases at V and 0 bases at J, with 12 bases in the middle. The CDR3 covers 14 residues. Full variable domain (remainder filled in from reference TRBV2 and TRBJ2-7): EPEVTQTPSHQVTQMGQEVILRCVPISNHLYFYWYRQILGQKVEFLVSFYNNEISEKSEIFDDQFSVERPDGSNFTLKIRSTKLEDSAMYFCASREQGTSYEQYFGPGTRLTVT.

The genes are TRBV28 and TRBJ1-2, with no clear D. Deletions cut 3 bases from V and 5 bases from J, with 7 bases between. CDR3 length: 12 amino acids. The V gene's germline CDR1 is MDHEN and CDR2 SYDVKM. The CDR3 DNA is TGTGCCAGCAGTTTGTCGGAGTATGGCTACACCTTC. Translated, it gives CASSLSEYGYTF.

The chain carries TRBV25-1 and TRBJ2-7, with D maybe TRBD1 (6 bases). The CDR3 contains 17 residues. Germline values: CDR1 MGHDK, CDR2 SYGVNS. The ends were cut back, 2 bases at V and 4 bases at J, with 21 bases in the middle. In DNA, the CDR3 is TGTGCCAGCAGTGAAGGTGGGATTTGGGACATTCGATACGAGCAGTACTTC. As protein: CASSEGGIWDIRYEQYF.

CDR3 in amino acids: CARKRGQGARGNTIYF. CDR3 bases: TGTGCCAGGAAGAGAGGACAGGGGGCGCGTGGAAACACCATATATTTT. The V and J genes are TRBV6-4 and TRBJ1-3; 11 bases line up with TRBD1. The CDR3 spans 16 residues. Trimming removed 9 bases from V and 3 bases from J; junction bases left unmatched: 10. Germline V CDR1 and CDR2: MRHNA, SNTAGT.

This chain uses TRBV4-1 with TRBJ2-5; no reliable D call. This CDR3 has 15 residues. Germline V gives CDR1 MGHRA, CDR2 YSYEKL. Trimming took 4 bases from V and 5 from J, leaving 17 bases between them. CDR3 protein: CASSPDPFGSETQYF. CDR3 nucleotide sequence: TGCGCCAGCAGCCCCGATCCCTTTGGCTCCGAGACCCAGTACTTC.

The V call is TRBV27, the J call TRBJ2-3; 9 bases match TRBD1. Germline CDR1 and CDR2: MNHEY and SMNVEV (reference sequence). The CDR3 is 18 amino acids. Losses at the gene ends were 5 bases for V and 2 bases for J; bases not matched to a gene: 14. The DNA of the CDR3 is TGTGCCAGCAGTCGGCCAAGATCGGGACAGGGATACACAGATACGCAGTATTTT. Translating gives CASSRPRSGQGYTDTQYF.

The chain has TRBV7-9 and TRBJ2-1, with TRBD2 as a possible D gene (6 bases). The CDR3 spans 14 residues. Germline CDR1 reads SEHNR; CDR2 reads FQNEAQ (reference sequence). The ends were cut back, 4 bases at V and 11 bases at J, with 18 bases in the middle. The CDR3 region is CASSSLKVGTQQFF. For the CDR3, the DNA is TGTGCCAGCAGCTCGCTCAAAGTCGGGACTCAGCAGTTCTTC.

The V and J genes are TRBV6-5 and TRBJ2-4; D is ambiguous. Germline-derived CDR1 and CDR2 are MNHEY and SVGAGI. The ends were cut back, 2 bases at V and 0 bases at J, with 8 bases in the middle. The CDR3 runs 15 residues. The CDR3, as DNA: TGTGCCAGCAGTTACGGCCCCCTAGCCAAAAACATTCAGTACTTC. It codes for CASSYGPLAKNIQYF.

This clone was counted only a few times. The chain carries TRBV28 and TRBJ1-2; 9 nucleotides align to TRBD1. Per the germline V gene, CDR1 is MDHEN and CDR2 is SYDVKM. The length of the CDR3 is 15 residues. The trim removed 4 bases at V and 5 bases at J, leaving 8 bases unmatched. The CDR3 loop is CASSSRPGTGYGYTF. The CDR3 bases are TGTGCCAGCAGTTCCCGTCCCGGGACAGGGTATGGCTACACCTTC.

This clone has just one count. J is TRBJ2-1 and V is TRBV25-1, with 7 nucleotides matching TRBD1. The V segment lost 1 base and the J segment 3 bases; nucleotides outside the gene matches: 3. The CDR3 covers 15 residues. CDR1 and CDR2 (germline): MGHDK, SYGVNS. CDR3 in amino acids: CASSESGGIYNEQFF. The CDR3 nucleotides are TGTGCCAGCAGTGAATCAGGGGGTATCTACAATGAGCAGTTCTTC.

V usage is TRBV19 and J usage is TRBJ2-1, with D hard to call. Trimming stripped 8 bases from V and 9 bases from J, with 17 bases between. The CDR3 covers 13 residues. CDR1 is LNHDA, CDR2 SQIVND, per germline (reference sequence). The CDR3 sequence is CASASPPSSEQFF. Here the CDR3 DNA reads TGTGCCAGTGCCTCTCCCCCCAGTTCTGAGCAGTTCTTC.

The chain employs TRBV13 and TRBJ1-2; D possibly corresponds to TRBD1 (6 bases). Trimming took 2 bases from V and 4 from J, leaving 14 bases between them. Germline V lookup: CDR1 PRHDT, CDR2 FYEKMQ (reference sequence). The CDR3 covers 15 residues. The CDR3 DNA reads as TGTGCCAGCAGCTTATCACAGGGAGTAATCTATGGCTACACCTTC. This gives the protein CASSLSQGVIYGYTF.